This T cell receptor beta chain was recorded in a study of cytomegalovirus exposure and HLA in healthy donors. Amplification used 60 Vbeta primers and 13 Jbeta primers. The data were produced by immunoSEQ multiplex PCR, yet TCRdb's version contains in-frame clones alone and is incomplete. The sample comprises about 160,000 clones, around 64% of which are singletons, and more than 2.5% rests with the top ten. This clone occurred a few times. Germline loops: CDR1 MNHNS, CDR2 SASEGT. Losses at the gene ends were 5 bases for V and 5 bases for J; bases not matched to a gene: 6. This CDR3 has 14 residues. The sequence came from a young woman in good health and CMV-seronegative. The specimen was PBMCs. This sequence joins TRBV6-1 and TRBJ1-5; 7 nucleotides match TRBD1. DNA for the CDR3: TGTGCCAGCAGTAAACAGGGGAACCATCAGCCCCAGCATTTT. Translated, it gives CASSKQGNHQPQHF.